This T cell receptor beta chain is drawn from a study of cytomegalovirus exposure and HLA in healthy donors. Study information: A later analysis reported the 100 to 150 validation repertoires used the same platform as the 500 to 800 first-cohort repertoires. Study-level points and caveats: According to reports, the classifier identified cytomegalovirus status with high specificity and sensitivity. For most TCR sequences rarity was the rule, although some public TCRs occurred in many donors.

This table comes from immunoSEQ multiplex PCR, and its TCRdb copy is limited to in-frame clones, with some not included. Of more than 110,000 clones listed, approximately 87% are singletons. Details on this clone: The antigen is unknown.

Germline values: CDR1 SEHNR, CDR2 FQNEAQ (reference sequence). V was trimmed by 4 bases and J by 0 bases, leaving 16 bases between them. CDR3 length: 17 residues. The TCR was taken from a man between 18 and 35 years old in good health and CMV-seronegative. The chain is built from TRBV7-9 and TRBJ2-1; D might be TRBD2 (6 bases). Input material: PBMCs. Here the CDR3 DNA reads TGTGCCAGCAGCTATACGCGTCGGGGGACCTCCTACAATGAGCAGTTCTTC. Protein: CASSYTRRGTSYNEQFF.